These 10 T cell receptor beta chains originate from one sample sequenced in a study of cytomegalovirus exposure and HLA in healthy donors. It was with 60 Vbeta and 13 Jbeta primers that the PCR ran. Some clones are missing from TCRdb's copy, which holds only in-frame ones; the method was immunoSEQ multiplex PCR. This sample carries some 100,000 clones, just under 70% of them seen once, and the ten largest clones take under 6.5%. Sequencing was performed on PBMCs. The receptor source for this set is a woman aged 65 to 85 in good health and CMV-seropositive.

The chain employs TRBV7-2 and TRBJ2-7; 13 bases agree with TRBD2. V gave up 5 bases and J gave up 3 bases; unmatched junction bases: 10. CDR1 and CDR2 from the germline V gene are SGHTA and FQGNSA. The CDR3 has 17 residues. CDR3 coding DNA: TGTGCCAGCAGCCGAAGACTAGCGGGGGGCCAAAACTACGAGCAGTACTTC. Its protein product is CASSRRLAGGQNYEQYF.

This chain joins TRBV5-4 and TRBJ2-3, with 8 bases lining up with TRBD2. This CDR3 has 13 amino acids. Trimming removed 0 bases from V and 6 bases from J; junction bases left unmatched: 0. Germline CDR1 SGHNT, CDR2 YYREEE (reference sequence). CDR3 in DNA: TGTGCCAGCAGCTTGGGACTAGCGGATACGCAGTATTTT. It encodes CASSLGLADTQYF.

The gene calls are TRBV19 and TRBJ2-7; 7 bases agree with TRBD2. This CDR3 spans 15 amino acids. J gave up 0 bases and V 3 bases, and 5 bases lay outside the gene matches. Germline V gives CDR1 LNHDA, CDR2 SQIVND (reference sequence). CDR3 DNA sequence: TGTGCCAGTAGTATCAGCGGGATAAGCTCCTACGAGCAGTACTTC. Amino acids: CASSISGISSYEQYF.

This chain connects TRBV29-1 to TRBJ1-2; 10 bases align to TRBD1. V was pared by 7 bases and J by 7 bases, with 6 bases of the junction left unmatched. The CDR3 is 12 residues long. CDR1 is SQVTM, CDR2 ANQGSEA, per germline. As DNA, the CDR3 is TGCAGCGGACAGGGGGCGCGGAGTGGCTACACCTTC. Protein product: CSGQGARSGYTF.

Concerning this clone itself: At one of its ends the junction is not consistent with the germline gene, which may arise from a read error. J is TRBJ2-5 and V is TRBV7-7; D may be TRBD2 (6 bases). The CDR3 is made up of 14 amino acids. The germline V gene has CDR1 SSHAT and CDR2 FNYEAQ (reference sequence). CDR3 nucleotide sequence: TGTGCTAGCAGCTTTGGAGGGGTCCAAGAGACCCAGTACTTC. Translated: CASSFGGVQETQYF.

This clone was observed a few times. The chain has TRBV5-4 and TRBJ2-3; 14 bases fit TRBD2. The length of the CDR3 is 16 residues. Germline loops: CDR1 SGHNT, CDR2 YYREEE (reference sequence). J gave up 9 bases and V 4 bases, and 10 bases lay outside the gene matches. Here the CDR3 reads CASSPRTSGGRGTQYF. The CDR3 DNA follows: TGTGCCAGCAGCCCGCGGACTAGCGGGGGGCGTGGGACGCAGTATTTT.

This chain links TRBV9 with TRBJ2-3; TRBD2 matches at 14 bases. This CDR3 is 19 amino acids long. The V gene end was trimmed by 0 bases and the J gene end by 2 bases; junction bases not matched to a gene: 8. From germline, CDR1 is SGDLS and CDR2 YYNGEE. CDR3 residues: CASSVGLAGGRSTTDTQYF. Written as DNA, the CDR3 is TGTGCCAGCAGCGTAGGACTAGCGGGGGGGCGTAGTACCACAGATACGCAGTATTTT.

Only one count was recorded for this clone. This chain connects TRBV7-2 to TRBJ1-1; D might be TRBD1 (5 bases). Per the germline V gene, CDR1 is SGHTA and CDR2 is FQGNSA. The germline V and J ends were trimmed by 5 bases and 7 bases, with 20 bases remaining between them. This CDR3 is 15 amino acids long. This chain's CDR3 is CASSPGAGYKFEAFF. CDR3 DNA sequence: TGTGCCAGCAGCCCTGGGGCAGGGTATAAATTTGAAGCTTTCTTT.

The V and J genes are TRBV27 and TRBJ1-4, with D possibly matching TRBD1 (5 bases). This CDR3 comprises 15 residues. Between the trimmed V and J ends, which lost 2 bases and 4 bases, there was a span of 11 bases. Germline loops: CDR1 MNHEY, CDR2 SMNVEV (reference sequence). CDR3 nucleotide sequence: TGTGCCAGCAGTTTACGACAGTCCGTTAATGAAAAACTGTTTTTT. Protein product: CASSLRQSVNEKLFF.

The gene calls are TRBV2 and TRBJ2-5, with 8 nucleotides matching TRBD1. The V and J ends lost 4 bases and 8 bases, in that order; junction bases with no gene match: 12. CDR1 and CDR2 (germline): SNHLY, FYNNEI. CDR3 size: 15 residues. The CDR3 protein is CASSVQGTGRLTQYF. The CDR3 bases are TGTGCCAGCAGTGTTCAGGGGACAGGACGATTAACCCAGTACTTC.